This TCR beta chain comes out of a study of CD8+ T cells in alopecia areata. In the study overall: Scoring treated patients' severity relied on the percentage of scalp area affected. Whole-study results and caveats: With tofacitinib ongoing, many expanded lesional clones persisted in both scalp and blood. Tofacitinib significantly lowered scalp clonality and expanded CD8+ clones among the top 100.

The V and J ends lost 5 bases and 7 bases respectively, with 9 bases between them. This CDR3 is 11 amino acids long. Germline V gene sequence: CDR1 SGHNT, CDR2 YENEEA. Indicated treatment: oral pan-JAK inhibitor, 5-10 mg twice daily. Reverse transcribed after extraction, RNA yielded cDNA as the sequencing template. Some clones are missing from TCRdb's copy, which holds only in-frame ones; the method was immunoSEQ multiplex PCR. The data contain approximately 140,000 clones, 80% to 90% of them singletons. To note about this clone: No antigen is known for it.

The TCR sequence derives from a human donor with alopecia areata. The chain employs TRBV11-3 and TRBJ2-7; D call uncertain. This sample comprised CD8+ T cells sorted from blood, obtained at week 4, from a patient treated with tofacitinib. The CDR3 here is CASSTNGEQYF. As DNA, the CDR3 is TGTGCCAGCAGCACCAACGGAGAGCAGTACTTC.